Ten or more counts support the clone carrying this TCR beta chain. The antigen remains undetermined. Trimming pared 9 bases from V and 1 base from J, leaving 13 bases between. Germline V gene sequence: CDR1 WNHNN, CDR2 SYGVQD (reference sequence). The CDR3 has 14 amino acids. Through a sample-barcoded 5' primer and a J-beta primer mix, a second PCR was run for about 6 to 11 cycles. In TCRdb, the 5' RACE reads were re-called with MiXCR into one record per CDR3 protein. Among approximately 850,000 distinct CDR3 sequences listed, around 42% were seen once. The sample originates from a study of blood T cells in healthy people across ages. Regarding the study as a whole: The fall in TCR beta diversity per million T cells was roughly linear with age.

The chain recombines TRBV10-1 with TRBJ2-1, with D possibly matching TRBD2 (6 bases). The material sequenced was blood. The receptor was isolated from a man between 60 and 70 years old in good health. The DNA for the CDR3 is TGCGCCAGGGGGTCGGGGGAGTCCTACAATGAGCAGTTCTTC. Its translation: CARGSGESYNEQFF.